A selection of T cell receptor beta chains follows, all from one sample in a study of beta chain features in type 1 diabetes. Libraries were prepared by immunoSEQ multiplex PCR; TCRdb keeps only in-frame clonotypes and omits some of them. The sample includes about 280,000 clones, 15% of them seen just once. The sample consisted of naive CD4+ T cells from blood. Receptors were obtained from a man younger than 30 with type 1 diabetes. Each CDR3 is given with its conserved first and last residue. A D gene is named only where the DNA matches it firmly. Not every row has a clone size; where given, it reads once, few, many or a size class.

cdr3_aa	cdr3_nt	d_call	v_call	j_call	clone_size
CAWRAGTAILGSNQPQHF	TGTGCCTGGAGGGCCGGGACAGCCATTCTCGGTAGCAATCAGCCCCAGCATTTT	TRBD1	TRBV30	TRBJ1-5	NA
CSANLAGLFF	TGCAGTGCAAATCTAGCGGGCTTATTCTTC	TRBD2	TRBV20-1	TRBJ2-1	few
CASSLGQGAHEQFF	TGTGCCAGCAGTTTGGGACAGGGGGCGCATGAGCAGTTCTTC	TRBD1	TRBV28	TRBJ2-1	few
CASHTRAGHYEQYF	TGTGCCAGTCACACCCGGGCAGGGCACTACGAGCAGTACTTC	NA	TRBV28	TRBJ2-7	few
CASSLAGRALYNEQFF	TGCGCCAGCAGCTTGGCCGGGAGGGCCCTCTACAATGAGCAGTTCTTC	TRBD2	TRBV5-1	TRBJ2-1	NA
CASSPEAGGTTSGANVLTF	TGTGCCAGCAGCCCCGAGGCCGGGGGGACGACGTCTGGGGCCAACGTCCTGACTTTC	TRBD2	TRBV5-4	TRBJ2-6	few
CASSETSGRVHEQFF	TGTGCCAGCAGTGAGACTAGCGGGAGAGTACATGAGCAGTTCTTC	TRBD2	TRBV2	TRBJ2-1	NA
CAWSSPGRGRNTEAFF	TGTGCCTGGAGTTCCCCTGGCAGGGGGCGGAACACTGAAGCTTTCTTT	TRBD1	TRBV30	TRBJ1-1	few
CASSVGETSMNTEAFF	TGTGCCAGCAGCGTAGGGGAGACGTCCATGAACACTGAAGCTTTCTTT	NA	TRBV9	TRBJ1-1	NA
CASRRTSGSSYNEQFF	TGTGCCAGCAGACGGACTAGCGGGAGCTCCTACAATGAGCAGTTCTTC	TRBD2	TRBV11-2	TRBJ2-1	few
CSVFDRVNGYTF	TGCAGCGTATTCGACAGGGTCAATGGCTACACCTTC	TRBD1	TRBV29-1	TRBJ1-2	NA
CASSILASGLYEQYF	TGTGCCAGTAGTATACTGGCTAGCGGCCTCTACGAGCAGTACTTC	TRBD2	TRBV19	TRBJ2-7	few
CSVARTAGEGTGELFF	TGCAGCGTCGCGCGAACGGCCGGAGAGGGCACCGGGGAGCTGTTTTTT	NA	TRBV29-1	TRBJ2-2	few
CASRPLPGRGYGYTF	TGTGCCAGCAGACCCCTCCCGGGGAGAGGGTATGGCTACACCTTC	NA	TRBV28	TRBJ1-2	NA
CASSGYRGSYNEQFF	TGTGCCAGCAGTGGCTACAGGGGCTCCTACAATGAGCAGTTCTTC	TRBD1	TRBV6-1	TRBJ2-1	few
CASSPYNRGLRGYNEQFF	TGTGCCAGCAGCCCATATAACAGGGGCCTCCGCGGGTACAATGAGCAGTTCTTC	TRBD1	TRBV9	TRBJ2-1	NA
CASSQEQGGNQPQHF	TGCGCCAGCAGCCAAGAGCAGGGGGGCAATCAGCCCCAGCATTTT	TRBD1	TRBV4-3	TRBJ1-5	few
CASNLQGTNTGELFF	TGTGCCAGCAACCTACAGGGGACAAACACCGGGGAGCTGTTTTTT	TRBD1	TRBV2	TRBJ2-2	NA
CSATHYEQYF	TGCAGTGCTACACACTACGAGCAGTACTTC	NA	TRBV20-1	TRBJ2-7	NA
CASRGGQGLTGELFF	TGCGCCAGCCGGGGGGGACAGGGCCTCACCGGGGAGCTGTTTTTT	NA	TRBV4-1	TRBJ2-2	NA
CASSLSLAGVGYNEQFF	TGCGCCAGCAGCTTGTCCCTAGCGGGAGTAGGCTACAATGAGCAGTTCTTC	TRBD2	TRBV5-1	TRBJ2-1	few
CASSPPGLATNTGELFF	TGCGCCAGCAGCCCCCCGGGACTAGCGACGAACACCGGGGAGCTGTTTTTT	TRBD2	TRBV5-1	TRBJ2-2	NA
CASSGRLVAEQFF	TGTGCCAGCAGCGGGCGACTAGTCGCTGAGCAGTTCTTC	NA	TRBV9	TRBJ2-1	NA
CATQSRDSSNQPQHF	TGTGCCACCCAGTCCCGGGACAGTTCCAATCAGCCCCAGCATTTT	TRBD1	TRBV19	TRBJ1-5	few
CASSHPSTYEKLFF	TGTGCCAGCAGCCACCCCTCCACTTATGAAAAACTGTTTTTT	NA	TRBV7-9	TRBJ1-4	few
CASRQGPSYEQYF	TGCGCCAGCAGACAGGGACCTTCCTACGAGCAGTACTTC	NA	TRBV5-1	TRBJ2-7	few
CASSKAGSNYGYTF	TGTGCCAGCAGTAAGGCAGGGTCTAACTATGGCTACACCTTC	NA	TRBV25-1	TRBJ1-2	few
CASSLGPQGLNTEAFF	TGCGCCAGCAGCTTGGGGCCACAGGGGCTGAACACTGAAGCTTTCTTT	TRBD1	TRBV5-1	TRBJ1-1	few
CASSGQGPWNQPQHF	TGTGCCAGCTCAGGGCAGGGCCCATGGAATCAGCCCCAGCATTTT	NA	TRBV18	TRBJ1-5	NA
CASSSRGEGYNEQFF	TGTGCCAGCAGTTCCCGAGGGGAGGGGTACAATGAGCAGTTCTTC	TRBD2	TRBV6-6	TRBJ2-1	NA
CASSLWELGDEQFF	TGCGCCAGCAGCTTGTGGGAGTTGGGCGATGAGCAGTTCTTC	NA	TRBV5-1	TRBJ2-1	NA
CAWAPDSTAEQYF	TGTGCCTGGGCCCCAGACTCGACCGCCGAGCAGTACTTC	NA	TRBV30	TRBJ2-7	NA
CASTPGRLAVYEQYF	TGTGCCAGCACCCCGGGCCGACTAGCGGTATACGAGCAGTACTTC	TRBD2	TRBV7-8	TRBJ2-7	NA
CASSQGGGSGYEQYF	TGCGCCAGCAGCCAAGGAGGTGGGAGTGGCTACGAGCAGTACTTC	NA	TRBV4-3	TRBJ2-7	NA
CASSRTSGQQETQYF	TGCGCCAGCAGCAGGACTAGCGGACAGCAAGAGACCCAGTACTTC	TRBD2	TRBV5-1	TRBJ2-5	NA
CASSLSGGPNEQFF	TGTGCCAGCAGTTTGAGCGGGGGGCCCAATGAGCAGTTCTTC	TRBD2	TRBV25-1	TRBJ2-1	few
CASNTGRDQPQHF	TGTGCCAGCAACACAGGGCGAGATCAGCCCCAGCATTTT	NA	TRBV6-1	TRBJ1-5	few
CASSYSSGTGRSPLHF	TGTGCCAGCAGTTACTCGAGCGGGACAGGGCGCTCACCCCTCCACTTT	TRBD1	TRBV6-5	TRBJ1-6	NA
CASSRQGATNEQFF	TGTGCCAGCAGTCGACAGGGGGCCACCAATGAGCAGTTCTTC	TRBD1	TRBV6-1	TRBJ2-1	few
CASSPGAPTNTGELFF	TGCGCCAGCAGCCCTGGGGCACCCACCAACACCGGGGAGCTGTTTTTT	NA	TRBV5-1	TRBJ2-2	NA
CASSNSLMNTEAFF	TGTGCCAGTAGTAACTCGCTAATGAACACTGAAGCTTTCTTT	NA	TRBV19	TRBJ1-1	NA